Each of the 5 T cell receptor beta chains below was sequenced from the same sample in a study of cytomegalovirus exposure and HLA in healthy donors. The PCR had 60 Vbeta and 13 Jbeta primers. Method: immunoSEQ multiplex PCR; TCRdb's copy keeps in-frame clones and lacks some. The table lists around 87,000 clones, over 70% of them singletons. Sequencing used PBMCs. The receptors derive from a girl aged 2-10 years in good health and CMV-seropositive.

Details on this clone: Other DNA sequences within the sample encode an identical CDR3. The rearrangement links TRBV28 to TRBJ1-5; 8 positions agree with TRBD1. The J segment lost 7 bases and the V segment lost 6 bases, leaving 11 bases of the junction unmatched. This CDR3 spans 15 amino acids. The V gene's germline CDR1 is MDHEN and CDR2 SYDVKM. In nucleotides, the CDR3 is TGTGCCAGCAGCCGAGGGACAGGAGGGGGCCAGCCCCAGCATTTT. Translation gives CASSRGTGGGQPQHF.

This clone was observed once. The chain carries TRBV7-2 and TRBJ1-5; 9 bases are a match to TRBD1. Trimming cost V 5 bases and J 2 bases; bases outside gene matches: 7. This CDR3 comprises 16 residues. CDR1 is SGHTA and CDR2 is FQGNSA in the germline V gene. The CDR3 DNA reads TGTGCCAGCAGCGCCGGGACAGGGTCTGGCAATCAGCCCCAGCATTTT. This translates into CASSAGTGSGNQPQHF.

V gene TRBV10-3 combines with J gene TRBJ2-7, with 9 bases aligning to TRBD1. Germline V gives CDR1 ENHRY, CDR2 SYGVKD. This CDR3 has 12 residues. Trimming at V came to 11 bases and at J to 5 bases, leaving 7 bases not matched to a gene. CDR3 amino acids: CAVGQGTHEQYF. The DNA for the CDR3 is TGTGCCGTAGGACAGGGGACACACGAGCAGTACTTC.

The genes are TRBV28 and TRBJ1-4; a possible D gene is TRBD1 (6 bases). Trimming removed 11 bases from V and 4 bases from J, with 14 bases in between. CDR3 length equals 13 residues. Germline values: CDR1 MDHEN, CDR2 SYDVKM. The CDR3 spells CAGRGGVNEKLFF. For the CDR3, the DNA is TGTGCCGGGAGGGGGGGTGTTAATGAAAAACTGTTTTTT.

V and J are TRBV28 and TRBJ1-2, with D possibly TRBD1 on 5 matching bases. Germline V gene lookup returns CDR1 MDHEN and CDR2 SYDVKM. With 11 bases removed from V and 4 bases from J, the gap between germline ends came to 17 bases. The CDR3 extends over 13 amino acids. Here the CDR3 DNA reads TGTGCCGCAACCTCTGCAGGGATCTATGGCTACACCTTC. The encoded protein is CAATSAGIYGYTF.